The table lists the clone carrying this T cell receptor (beta chain) with many counts. Antigen unknown. It was RNA transcripts that yielded the amplified TCR beta CDR3 regions. The study used the HTBI primer set for a first-round RT-PCR of the TCR CDR3. MiXCR, run by TCRdb on the multiplex PCR reads, gives a single entry per CDR3 protein. The sample lists more than 500,000 distinct CDR3 sequences; around 15% were seen once. These data originate in a study of T cells in Graves' hyperthyroidism and ophthalmopathy. Graves' hyperthyroidism qualified as stable when ophthalmopathy did not progress within 18 months. Newly diagnosed hyperthyroidism, duration under 2 months, in patients aged 18 to 65. Study-wide results and limits: The model predicted ophthalmopathy a median around six months before onset.

The germline V and J ends were trimmed by 5 bases and 5 bases, with 21 bases remaining between them. The CDR3 contains 16 residues. The rearrangement links TRBV12-3 or TRBV12-4 to TRBJ2-5; D may match TRBD1 or TRBD2 (6 bases each). The sequencing sample was made of blood. The sequence came from a woman in her 30s with Graves' hyperthyroidism. The CDR3 sequence: CASSPGAGKLSETQYF. DNA for the CDR3: TGTGCCAGCAGTCCGGGGGCGGGCAAGTTATCGGAGACCCAGTACTTC.